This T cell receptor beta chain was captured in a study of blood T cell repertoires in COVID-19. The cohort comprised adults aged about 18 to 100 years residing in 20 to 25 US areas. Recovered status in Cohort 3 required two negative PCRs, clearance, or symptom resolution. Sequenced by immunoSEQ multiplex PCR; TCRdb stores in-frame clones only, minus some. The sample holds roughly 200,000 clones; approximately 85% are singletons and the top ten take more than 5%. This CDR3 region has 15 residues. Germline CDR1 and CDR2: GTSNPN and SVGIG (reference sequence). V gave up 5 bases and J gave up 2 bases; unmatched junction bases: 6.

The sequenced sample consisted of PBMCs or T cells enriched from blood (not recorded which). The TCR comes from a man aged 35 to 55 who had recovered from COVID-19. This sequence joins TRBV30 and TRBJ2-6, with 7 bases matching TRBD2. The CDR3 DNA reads TGTGCCTGGGAGCGGGGCGGGGCTGGGGCCAACGTCCTGACTTTC. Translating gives CAWERGGAGANVLTF. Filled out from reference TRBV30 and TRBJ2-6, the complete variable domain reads SQTIHQWPATLVQPVGSPLSLECTVEGTSNPNLYWYRQAAGRGLQLLFYSVGIGQISSEVPQNLSASRPQDRQFILSSKKLLLSDSGFYLCAWERGGAGANVLTFGAGSRLTVL.